The 18 T cell receptor beta chains in this list originate from one sample, sequenced in a study of blood T cells in healthy people across ages. Primers used in a second PCR of roughly 7 to 11 cycles were a sample-barcoded 5' primer and a J-beta primer mix. TCRdb analysed the 5' RACE reads with MiXCR anew, one entry per CDR3 protein. Of around 1,000,000 distinct CDR3 sequences in the sample, almost 25% were seen once. These same records also appear under a second study, on T cells of mothers and their children.

What was sequenced was blood. The receptor set was obtained from a girl aged 2 to 9 in good health.

This clonotype appeared a few times. V usage is TRBV5-1 and J usage is TRBJ1-2; D remains unclear. Germline CDR1 SGHRS, CDR2 YFSETQ. The V and J ends lost 0 bases and 4 bases respectively, with 7 bases between them. This CDR3 comprises 13 residues. Written as DNA, the CDR3 is TGCGCCAGCAGCTTGGAACGGCCCTATGGCTACACCTTC. Translated: CASSLERPYGYTF.

The V call is TRBV7-2, the J call TRBJ1-2; a possible D gene is TRBD1 (6 bases). V lost 4 bases, J lost 4 bases, and 25 bases lay in between. Germline assignment: CDR1 SGHTA and CDR2 FQGNSA. This CDR3 contains 18 residues. CDR3 sequence: CASSSGGGGGRPPYGYTF. The CDR3 DNA reads TGTGCCAGCAGCTCCGGAGGGGGTGGAGGCAGGCCCCCCTATGGCTACACCTTC.

In its sample, this clonotype was seen a few times. The V gene is TRBV2, the J gene TRBJ2-7; 8 nucleotides line up with TRBD2. J gave up 0 bases and V 8 bases, and 15 bases lay outside the gene matches. The CDR3 extends over 17 amino acids. Germline V gene sequence: CDR1 SNHLY, CDR2 FYNNEI. The CDR3 nucleotides read TGTGCCAGCGGGGGTCATGCTAGCGGGCTTTACTCCTACGAGCAGTACTTC. Protein product: CASGGHASGLYSYEQYF.

The chain links TRBV7-2 to TRBJ1-1; a weak D match, TRBD1 (5 bases). Germline-derived CDR1 and CDR2 are SGHTA and FQGNSA. Trimming removed 2 bases from V and 11 bases from J, with 12 bases in between. The CDR3 is 12 amino acids. CDR3 protein: CASSLQGLGAFF. Written as DNA, the CDR3 is TGTGCCAGCAGCTTACAGGGCCTAGGGGCTTTCTTT.

The CDR3 bases are TGTGCCAGCAGTCGTTCTATAGCTCAGCCCCAGCATTTT. Translating gives CASSRSIAQPQHF. This rearrangement joins TRBV28 to TRBJ1-5; the D is unclear. CDR1 is MDHEN, CDR2 SYDVKM, per germline. The CDR3 is 13 amino acids. The V end lost 5 bases, the J end lost 6 bases, and 11 bases lay between the germline ends. Using reference TRBV28 and TRBJ1-5 for the parts outside the CDR3, the full variable domain is DVKVTQSSRYLVKRTGEKVFLECVQDMDHENMFWYRQDPGLGLRLIYFSYDVKMKEKGDIPEGYSVSREKKERFSLILESASTNQTSMYLCASSRSIAQPQHFGDGTRLSIL.

The chain carries TRBV20-1 and TRBJ2-1, with D possibly matching TRBD2 (5 bases). The V gene lost 6 bases and the J gene lost 7 bases, with 19 bases spanning the gap. The CDR3 totals 14 residues. The germline CDR1 and CDR2 sequences are DFQATT and SNEGSKA (reference sequence). DNA of the CDR3: TGCAGTGCCCCGCTACGGGAAAGAGGGAATGAGCAGTTCTTC. Amino acids: CSAPLRERGNEQFF.

There are a few counts of this clonotype. This chain connects TRBV12-3 or TRBV12-4 to TRBJ2-4; TRBD1 matches at 7 bases. After removal of 2 bases from V and 12 bases from J, the junction contained 7 bases not matched to a gene. CDR3 length: 13 residues. CDR3 nucleotide sequence: TGTGCCAGCAGTTTATTGGGGACAGCTCATCAGTACTTC. It yields the protein CASSLLGTAHQYF.

This clonotype was picked up a small number of times. The CDR3 loop is CASSTGTGLRTDTQYF. The DNA for the CDR3 is TGTGCCAGCAGCACCGGGACAGGACTAAGGACAGATACGCAGTATTTT. This chain links TRBV7-8 with TRBJ2-3, with 8 bases that match TRBD1. CDR1 and CDR2 from the germline V gene are SGHVS and FQNEAQ. The CDR3 contains 16 residues. Trimming took 5 bases from V and 3 from J; bases not matched to a gene: 10.

This clonotype came up a few times. The genes are TRBV9 and TRBJ1-3; D uncertain. With 1 base removed from V and 0 bases from J, the gap between germline ends came to 14 bases. The germline V gene encodes CDR1 SGDLS and CDR2 YYNGEE. The CDR3 spans 17 residues. The CDR3 DNA sequence: TGTGCCAGCAGCGTAAGTCCCTCGACGAACTCTGGAAACACCATATATTTT. It specifies CASSVSPSTNSGNTIYF. Full variable domain (rest looked up from reference TRBV9 and TRBJ1-3): DSGVTQTPKHLITATGQRVTLRCSPRSGDLSVYWYQQSLDQGLQFLIQYYNGEERAKGNILERFSAQQFPDLHSELNLSSLELGDSALYFCASSVSPSTNSGNTIYFGEGSWLTVV.

This clonotype was counted only a few times. The chain employs TRBV6-6 and TRBJ2-1; 8 bases agree with TRBD2. With 7 bases clipped from V and 8 bases from J, the junction kept 10 bases outside the gene matches. CDR1 and CDR2 (germline): MNHNY, SVGAGI (reference sequence). CDR3 length equals 14 residues. CDR3: CASNPHREGDEQFF. CDR3 nucleotides: TGTGCCAGCAACCCCCACCGGGAGGGAGATGAGCAGTTCTTC.

This clonotype was picked up a small number of times. The genes are TRBV9 and TRBJ2-5; TRBD2 matches at 9 bases. The CDR3 sequence is 15 residues long. Germline V lookup: CDR1 SGDLS, CDR2 YYNGEE. The V and J ends lost 0 bases and 3 bases, in that order; junction bases with no gene match: 3. In DNA form, the CDR3 reads TGTGCCAGCAGCGTAGAGACTAGCGGAAAAGAGACCCAGTACTTC. It is translated as CASSVETSGKETQYF. Filled out from reference TRBV9 and TRBJ2-5, the complete variable domain reads DSGVTQTPKHLITATGQRVTLRCSPRSGDLSVYWYQQSLDQGLQFLIQYYNGEERAKGNILERFSAQQFPDLHSELNLSSLELGDSALYFCASSVETSGKETQYFGPGTRLLVL.

J is TRBJ2-3 and V is TRBV5-1, with 7 bases identical to TRBD1. The CDR3 extends over 12 amino acids. V lost 4 bases, J lost 10 bases, and 6 bases stayed unmatched. Germline lookup yields CDR1 SGHRS and CDR2 YFSETQ. The CDR3, as DNA: TGCGCCAGCAGCAGTGGGACAGTCCCGCAGTATTTT. Amino acids: CASSSGTVPQYF.

The V call is TRBV20-1, the J call TRBJ2-1, with 7 positions matching TRBD2. V gave up 4 bases and J gave up 0 bases; unmatched junction bases: 3. The CDR3 contains 14 residues. The germline V gene encodes CDR1 DFQATT and CDR2 SNEGSKA (reference sequence). The CDR3 here is CSAMGGSSYNEQFF. The CDR3 region has the DNA TGCAGTGCTATGGGCGGGAGCTCCTACAATGAGCAGTTCTTC.

The rearrangement links TRBV27 to TRBJ2-1; 7 positions agree with TRBD2. Germline CDR1 reads MNHEY; CDR2 reads SMNVEV (reference sequence). The CDR3 sequence is 15 residues long. V was clipped by 4 bases and J by 4 bases; unmatched bases: 7. The DNA of the CDR3 is TGTGCCAGCAGTTACGCAGCGGGATTTTACAATGAGCAGTTCTTC. Translating gives CASSYAAGFYNEQFF.

This clonotype has a handful of counts. This chain connects TRBV6-1 to TRBJ1-4; D is ambiguous. The CDR3 spans 14 residues. Germline V lookup: CDR1 MNHNS, CDR2 SASEGT. Between the trimmed V and J ends, which lost 6 bases and 3 bases, there was a span of 11 bases. The CDR3 loop reads CASSIGPANEKLFF. The DNA of the CDR3 is TGTGCCAGCAGCATCGGGCCGGCTAATGAAAAACTGTTTTTT.

This clonotype was observed a few times. The chain has TRBV10-3 and TRBJ1-2; D uncertain. The CDR3 is 13 residues long. Germline V lookup: CDR1 ENHRY, CDR2 SYGVKD. V lost 3 bases and J lost 6, with 11 bases in between. CDR3 residues: CAISDIQPNGYTF. CDR3 DNA: TGTGCCATCAGTGATATCCAGCCCAATGGCTACACCTTC.

The rearrangement joins TRBV7-9 to TRBJ2-7, with TRBD2 matching 9 bases. The CDR3 runs 15 residues. Per germline, CDR1 SEHNR and CDR2 FQNEAQ (reference sequence). The junction had 5 bases not matched to a gene; V was cut back by 2 bases and J by 3 bases. CDR3 amino acids: CASSLSGGPHYEQYF. For the CDR3, the DNA is TGTGCCAGCAGCTTAAGCGGGGGGCCCCACTACGAGCAGTACTTC.

The chain couples TRBV12-3 or TRBV12-4 to TRBJ1-6; possible D gene TRBD1, 5 bases. Trimming took 8 bases from V and 7 from J, leaving 18 bases between them. This CDR3 spans 15 amino acids. The CDR3 DNA reads as TGTGCCAGCGTTCGAGGGGTAAGGGACAATTCACCCCTCCACTTT. This encodes CASVRGVRDNSPLHF.